One sample yielded the 7 T cell receptor beta chains listed below, sequenced in a study of shared clonotypes between healthy human individuals. CD45RO-negative cells were positively selected for CCR7, leaving out terminally differentiated effector memory CD45RA+ cells. TCRdb's table, derived via immunoSEQ multiplex PCR, lists solely in-frame clones and lacks some. Of approximately 1.9 million clones listed, about 94% are singletons. Sequencing input: naive CD8+ T cells from PBMCs. All receptors come from a young man in good health. Some clones in this sample may be carry-over from other donors' samples.

This sequence joins TRBV2 and TRBJ2-5; perhaps TRBD2 as D (6 bases). Germline loops: CDR1 SNHLY, CDR2 FYNNEI. V lost 8 bases to trimming and J lost 7 bases, with 26 bases between them. The CDR3 is 16 residues long. CDR3 DNA: TGTGCCAGCGCCGGTGGCGGGGAGGCCCTCGGGGGGACCCAGTACTTC. Translation: CASAGGGEALGGTQYF.

The J gene is TRBJ2-3, the V gene TRBV4-2; perhaps TRBD2 as D (5 bases). V gave up 0 bases and J gave up 6 bases, with 19 bases separating them. The germline V gene has CDR1 LGHNA and CDR2 YNFKEQ. CDR3 size: 17 residues. The CDR3 here is CASSQDSGFYTRDTQYF. In DNA form, the CDR3 reads TGTGCCAGCAGCCAAGACTCGGGGTTCTACACGCGGGATACGCAGTATTTT.

V gene TRBV13 combines with J gene TRBJ2-3; D gene ambiguous. Germline V gene sequence: CDR1 PRHDT, CDR2 FYEKMQ (reference sequence). V was clipped by 0 bases and J by 2 bases, with 6 bases between them. CDR3 length: 14 amino acids. CDR3 protein: CASSLGPPTDTQYF. Written as DNA, the CDR3 is TGTGCCAGCAGCTTAGGTCCCCCCACAGATACGCAGTATTTT.

The chain employs TRBV4-3 and TRBJ2-7; no clear D. The V end lost 1 base, the J end lost 0 bases, and 13 bases lay between the germline ends. The germline V gene has CDR1 LGHNA and CDR2 YSLEER. The CDR3 loop spans 16 amino acids. The CDR3 DNA reads as TGCGCCAGCAGCCAAGCGGCCACAGAAAGCTCCTACGAGCAGTACTTC. Its protein product is CASSQAATESSYEQYF.

The chain has TRBV29-1 and TRBJ2-7; D is undetermined. The V and J ends lost 6 bases and 0 bases respectively, with 12 bases between them. The CDR3 is made up of 13 amino acids. The V gene's germline CDR1 is SQVTM and CDR2 ANQGSEA. CDR3 loop: CSVETRSSYEQYF. The CDR3 DNA reads as TGCAGCGTGGAAACTCGGAGCTCCTACGAGCAGTACTTC.

V and J are TRBV21-1 and TRBJ2-7; the D call in the table, TRBD1, was not verified against the DNA. TRBV21-1 is a pseudogene. The CDR3 has 17 residues. In DNA form, the CDR3 reads TGTGCCAGCAGCAAAAAACAACGGGGACATCCCTGCTGGGAGCAGTACTTC. Its protein is CASSKKQRGHPCWEQYF.

This clone was detected once. The chain links TRBV11-2 to TRBJ2-5; D is uncertain. The CDR3 contains 15 residues. The V gene lost 6 bases and the J gene lost 1 base, with 15 bases spanning the gap. Per the germline V gene, CDR1 is SGHAT and CDR2 is FQNNGV. This CDR3 reads CASSARGRIQETQYF. Written as DNA, the CDR3 is TGTGCCAGCAGTGCCCGTGGGCGGATCCAAGAGACCCAGTACTTC.